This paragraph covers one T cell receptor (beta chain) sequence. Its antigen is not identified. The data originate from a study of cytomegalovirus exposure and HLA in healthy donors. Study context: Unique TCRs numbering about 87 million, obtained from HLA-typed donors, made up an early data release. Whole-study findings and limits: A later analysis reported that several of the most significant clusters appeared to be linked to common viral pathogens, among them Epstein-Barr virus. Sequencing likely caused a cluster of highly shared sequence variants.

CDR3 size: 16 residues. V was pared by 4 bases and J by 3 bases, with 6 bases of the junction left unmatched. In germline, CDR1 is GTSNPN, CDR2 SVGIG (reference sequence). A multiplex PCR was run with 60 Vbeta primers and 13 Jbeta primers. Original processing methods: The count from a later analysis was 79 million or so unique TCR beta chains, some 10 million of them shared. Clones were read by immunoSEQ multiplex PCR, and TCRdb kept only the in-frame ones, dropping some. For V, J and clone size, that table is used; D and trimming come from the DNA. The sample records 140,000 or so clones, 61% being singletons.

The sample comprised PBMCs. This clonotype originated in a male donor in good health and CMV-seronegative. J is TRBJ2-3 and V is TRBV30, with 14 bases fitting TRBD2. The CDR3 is CAWTQGTSGGTDTQYF. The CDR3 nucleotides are TGTGCCTGGACCCAGGGGACTAGCGGGGGAACAGATACGCAGTATTTT.